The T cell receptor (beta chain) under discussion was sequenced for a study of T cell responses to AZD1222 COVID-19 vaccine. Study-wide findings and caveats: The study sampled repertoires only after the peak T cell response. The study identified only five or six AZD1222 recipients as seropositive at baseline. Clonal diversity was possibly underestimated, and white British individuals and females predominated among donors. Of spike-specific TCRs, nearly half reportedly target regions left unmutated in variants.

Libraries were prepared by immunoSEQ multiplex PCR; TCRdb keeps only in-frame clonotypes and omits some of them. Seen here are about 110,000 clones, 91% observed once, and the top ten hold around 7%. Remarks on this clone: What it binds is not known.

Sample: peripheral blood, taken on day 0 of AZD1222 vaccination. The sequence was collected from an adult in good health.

CDR3 region: CASSYDPNSPLHF. CDR3 DNA sequence: TGTGCCAGCAGTTACGATCCTAATTCACCCCTCCACTTT. V gene TRBV6-5 combines with J gene TRBJ1-6, with unresolved D. Trimming took off 2 bases at V and 6 bases at J, with 5 bases between the two ends. The CDR3 runs 13 residues. Looked up from germline, CDR1 is MNHEY and CDR2 is SVGAGI.